This T cell receptor beta chain was recorded in a study of T cell changes during pregnancy in multiple sclerosis. TCRdb keeps only in-frame clones here, not all; method: immunoSEQ multiplex PCR. The sample lists more than 80,000 clones, 80% to 95% occurring once. The sequences come from peripheral blood, collected after pregnancy. This sequence was found in a female donor with multiple sclerosis, enrolled in a pregnancy study.

The CDR3 here is CASQTPNQPQHF. CDR3 bases: TGTGCCAGTCAGACACCTAATCAGCCCCAGCATTTT. The chain links TRBV19 to TRBJ1-5; unclear D gene. The CDR3 has 12 residues. Trimming took off 8 bases at V and 4 bases at J, with 9 bases between the two ends. Per germline, CDR1 LNHDA and CDR2 SQIVND (reference sequence).